The T cell receptor beta chain described here comes from a study of CD8+ T cells in alopecia areata. Overall study results and limits: Under tofacitinib, fewer expanded CD8+ clones appeared among the top 100 scalp clones. With patients, TCR sharing proved less clear than in mice, a difference possibly related to HLA.

This clone was picked up a small number of times. Antigen unknown. Germline V gene lookup returns CDR1 MNHNY and CDR2 SVGAGI (reference sequence). The V gene end was trimmed by 7 bases and the J gene end by 10 bases; junction bases not matched to a gene: 6. The CDR3 is 14 amino acids. Documented treatment: oral pan-JAK inhibitor, 5-10 mg twice daily. Extracted from the samples, RNA was reverse transcribed into cDNA to serve as the sequencing template. Sequenced by immunoSEQ multiplex PCR; TCRdb stores in-frame clones only, minus some. The table includes 150,000 to 200,000 clones, around three fifths detected once.

The sequencing used CD4+ T cells sorted from blood, collected at week 24, from a patient treated with tofacitinib. This rearrangement joins TRBV6-6 to TRBJ1-6, with 11 bases lining up with TRBD1. This clonotype originated in a human donor with alopecia areata. For the CDR3, the DNA is TGTGCCAGCAATTCGGGACAGGGGGTATCACCCCTCCACTTT. It codes for CASNSGQGVSPLHF.